Listed below are T cell receptor beta chains from one sample, sequenced in a study of identical twins. TCRdb reprocessed the 5' RACE reads via MiXCR and lists one record per CDR3 protein. This sample has hundreds of thousands of distinct CDR3 sequences, with roughly a tenth found just once. Sequencing was performed on memory (CD45RO+) T cells sorted from blood. Receptor source: a woman younger than 30 in good health. Both conserved end residues are part of each CDR3. Fields, in order: J gene, D gene, V gene, clone size, CDR3 length, CDR3 protein, CDR3 DNA. The D gene is left open where the match is weak. A row's size may be missing; if present it is once, few, many or a size class.

j_gene: TRBJ2-7
d_gene: TRBD1
v_gene: TRBV18
abundance: few
len: 15
CDR3aa: CASSPQGAIGYEQYF
CDR3nt: TGTGCCAGCTCACCACAGGGGGCAATAGGCTACGAGCAGTACTTC

j_gene: TRBJ2-1
d_gene: TRBD2
v_gene: TRBV11-2
abundance: -
len: 15
CDR3aa: CASSAGTSGAREQFF
CDR3nt: TGTGCCAGCAGCGCCGGGACTAGCGGGGCTCGGGAGCAGTTCTTC

j_gene: TRBJ2-1
d_gene: -
v_gene: TRBV20-1
abundance: many
len: 15
CDR3aa: CSAPQLPGAYNEQFF
CDR3nt: TGCAGTGCTCCCCAACTACCGGGGGCCTACAATGAGCAGTTCTTC

j_gene: TRBJ2-1
d_gene: -
v_gene: TRBV10-2
abundance: -
len: 15
CDR3aa: CASRVTGTPSNEQFF
CDR3nt: TGCGCCAGCAGAGTTACCGGGACCCCCTCCAATGAGCAGTTCTTC

j_gene: TRBJ1-1
d_gene: -
v_gene: TRBV29-1
abundance: many
len: 11
CDR3aa: CSVDGNTEAFF
CDR3nt: TGCAGCGTAGACGGGAACACTGAAGCTTTCTTT

j_gene: TRBJ1-1
d_gene: -
v_gene: TRBV11-1
abundance: -
len: 18
CDR3aa: CASSRETSGTRRNTEAFF
CDR3nt: TGTGCCAGCAGCCGAGAAACATCAGGGACGAGAAGGAACACTGAAGCTTTCTTT

j_gene: TRBJ2-1
d_gene: -
v_gene: TRBV2
abundance: -
len: 14
CDR3aa: CASSEGVWDGEQFF
CDR3nt: TGTGCCAGCAGTGAGGGGGTATGGGACGGTGAGCAGTTCTTC

j_gene: TRBJ2-7
d_gene: -
v_gene: TRBV12-3/TRBV12-4
abundance: many
len: 13
CDR3aa: CASSPTVAYEQYF
CDR3nt: TGTGCCAGCAGTCCGACGGTGGCCTACGAGCAGTACTTC

j_gene: TRBJ1-4
d_gene: -
v_gene: TRBV21-1
abundance: few
len: 10
CDR3aa: CAKGGEKLFF
CDR3nt: TGTGCCAAAGGGGGTGAAAAACTGTTTTTT

j_gene: TRBJ2-5
d_gene: -
v_gene: TRBV9
abundance: few
len: 16
CDR3aa: CASSVGVSQGEETQYF
CDR3nt: TGTGCCAGCAGCGTAGGGGTGTCACAGGGCGAAGAGACCCAGTACTTC

j_gene: TRBJ2-6
d_gene: TRBD1
v_gene: TRBV28
abundance: -
len: 17
CDR3aa: CASSSGRGLPEANVLTF
CDR3nt: TGTGCCAGCAGTTCAGGCAGGGGGCTCCCTGAGGCCAACGTCCTGACTTTC

j_gene: TRBJ2-2
d_gene: -
v_gene: TRBV4-3
abundance: many
len: 15
CDR3aa: CASSPFLFATGELFF
CDR3nt: TGCGCCAGCAGCCCTTTTCTCTTCGCCACCGGGGAGCTGTTTTTT

j_gene: TRBJ2-1
d_gene: TRBD1
v_gene: TRBV6-4
abundance: medium-sized
len: 13
CDR3aa: CASSDRGHNEQFF
CDR3nt: TGTGCCAGCAGTGACAGGGGGCACAATGAGCAGTTCTTC

j_gene: TRBJ2-1
d_gene: TRBD1
v_gene: TRBV18
abundance: -
len: 13
CDR3aa: CASSPGTGDEQFF
CDR3nt: TGTGCCAGCTCACCGGGGACAGGGGACGAGCAGTTCTTC

j_gene: TRBJ2-3
d_gene: -
v_gene: TRBV11-1
abundance: few
len: 18
CDR3aa: CASSPLPGAVRSTDTQYF
CDR3nt: TGTGCCAGCAGCCCCCTCCCAGGGGCAGTTAGAAGCACAGATACGCAGTATTTT

j_gene: TRBJ2-1
d_gene: TRBD2
v_gene: TRBV9
abundance: many
len: 17
CDR3aa: CASSVGGGAVSYNEQFF
CDR3nt: TGTGCCAGCAGCGTAGGCGGGGGGGCCGTCTCCTACAATGAGCAGTTCTTC

j_gene: TRBJ1-3
d_gene: -
v_gene: TRBV4-3
abundance: few
len: 16
CDR3aa: CASSQEPRNSGNTIYF
CDR3nt: TGCGCCAGCAGCCAAGAGCCCAGGAACTCTGGAAACACCATATATTTT

j_gene: TRBJ2-3
d_gene: TRBD2
v_gene: TRBV2
abundance: -
len: 15
CDR3aa: CASSRWTSPADTQYF
CDR3nt: TGTGCCAGCAGCCGATGGACTAGCCCCGCAGATACGCAGTATTTT

j_gene: TRBJ1-2
d_gene: -
v_gene: TRBV20-1
abundance: -
len: 14
CDR3aa: CRVQGDSQNYGYTF
CDR3nt: TGCAGGGTACAGGGAGACAGCCAAAACTATGGCTACACCTTC

j_gene: TRBJ2-7
d_gene: -
v_gene: TRBV29-1
abundance: many
len: 11
CDR3aa: CSVVVLYEQYF
CDR3nt: TGCAGCGTCGTGGTCCTCTACGAGCAGTACTTC

j_gene: TRBJ1-1
d_gene: TRBD1
v_gene: TRBV10-3
abundance: many
len: 16
CDR3aa: CAISERGQEGGTEAFF
CDR3nt: TGTGCCATCAGTGAAAGGGGGCAGGAAGGGGGAACTGAAGCTTTCTTT

j_gene: TRBJ2-7
d_gene: TRBD1
v_gene: TRBV5-1
abundance: few
len: 15
CDR3aa: CASSSGQVTTYEQYF
CDR3nt: TGCGCCAGCAGCTCCGGACAGGTTACAACCTACGAGCAGTACTTC

j_gene: TRBJ1-6
d_gene: -
v_gene: TRBV5-1
abundance: many
len: 15
CDR3aa: CASSPGSERTSPLHF
CDR3nt: TGCGCCAGCAGCCCAGGGTCTGAACGGACTTCACCCCTCCACTTT

j_gene: TRBJ1-3
d_gene: TRBD1
v_gene: TRBV10-3
abundance: few
len: 18
CDR3aa: CAISGPGDRGLSGNTIYF
CDR3nt: TGTGCCATCAGTGGGCCGGGGGACAGGGGATTATCTGGAAACACCATATATTTT

j_gene: TRBJ1-4
d_gene: -
v_gene: TRBV12-5
abundance: -
len: 15
CDR3aa: CASGTRDATNEKLFF
CDR3nt: TGTGCTAGTGGAACTCGGGATGCAACTAATGAAAAACTGTTTTTT

j_gene: TRBJ2-7
d_gene: -
v_gene: TRBV30
abundance: -
len: 16
CDR3aa: CAWREPSQAISYEQYF
CDR3nt: TGTGCCTGGAGAGAACCGTCACAGGCAATATCCTACGAGCAGTACTTC

j_gene: TRBJ2-1
d_gene: TRBD2
v_gene: TRBV12-3/TRBV12-4
abundance: -
len: 18
CDR3aa: CASSLGWTRSFGHNEQFF
CDR3nt: TGTGCCAGCAGTTTGGGCTGGACTAGGTCATTTGGCCACAATGAGCAGTTCTTC

j_gene: TRBJ2-1
d_gene: TRBD2
v_gene: TRBV7-2
abundance: few
len: 15
CDR3aa: CASRRQRGGQNEQFF
CDR3nt: TGTGCCAGCAGGCGTCAGCGGGGGGGCCAAAATGAGCAGTTCTTC

j_gene: TRBJ2-1
d_gene: -
v_gene: TRBV20-1
abundance: few
len: 13
CDR3aa: CSALQGLYNEQFF
CDR3nt: TGCAGTGCTCTCCAGGGGCTCTACAATGAGCAGTTCTTC

j_gene: TRBJ2-2
d_gene: -
v_gene: TRBV20-1
abundance: -
len: 12
CDR3aa: CSASRGTGELFF
CDR3nt: TGCAGTGCCAGTCGGGGAACCGGGGAGCTGTTTTTT

j_gene: TRBJ1-6
d_gene: -
v_gene: TRBV3-1
abundance: few
len: 15
CDR3aa: CASRAQGGLNSPLHF
CDR3nt: TGTGCCAGCAGGGCACAAGGGGGACTAAATTCACCCCTCCACTTT

j_gene: TRBJ2-7
d_gene: -
v_gene: TRBV6-5
abundance: -
len: 15
CDR3aa: CASSYSPGRSDEQYF
CDR3nt: TGTGCCAGCAGTTACTCACCGGGCCGTAGCGACGAGCAGTACTTC

j_gene: TRBJ1-6
d_gene: -
v_gene: TRBV7-6
abundance: -
len: 16
CDR3aa: CASSLEGQGFNSPLHF
CDR3nt: TGTGCCAGCAGCTTAGAGGGGCAGGGCTTTAATTCACCCCTCCACTTT

j_gene: TRBJ2-7
d_gene: -
v_gene: TRBV7-2
abundance: -
len: 15
CDR3aa: CASSLGGVATYEQYF
CDR3nt: TGTGCCAGCAGCTTAGGGGGGGTGGCCACCTACGAGCAGTACTTC

j_gene: TRBJ2-1
d_gene: TRBD2
v_gene: TRBV7-3
abundance: many
len: 14
CDR3aa: CASSPGTSSNEQFF
CDR3nt: TGTGCCAGCAGCCCTGGGACTAGCAGCAATGAGCAGTTCTTC

j_gene: TRBJ1-6
d_gene: -
v_gene: TRBV9
abundance: few
len: 14
CDR3aa: CASSVAGADSPLHF
CDR3nt: TGTGCCAGCAGCGTTGCAGGTGCGGATTCACCCCTCCACTTT

j_gene: TRBJ2-5
d_gene: -
v_gene: TRBV20-1
abundance: -
len: 14
CDR3aa: CSARDGKGQETQYF
CDR3nt: TGCAGTGCTAGAGATGGCAAGGGCCAAGAGACCCAGTACTTC

j_gene: TRBJ2-1
d_gene: -
v_gene: TRBV19
abundance: -
len: 12
CDR3aa: CASRGSYNEQFF
CDR3nt: TGTGCCAGTAGGGGGTCCTACAATGAGCAGTTCTTC

j_gene: TRBJ2-1
d_gene: TRBD1
v_gene: TRBV30
abundance: few
len: 13
CDR3aa: CAWSLYRGGEQFF
CDR3nt: TGTGCCTGGAGTCTCTACAGGGGTGGTGAGCAGTTCTTC

j_gene: TRBJ1-1
d_gene: -
v_gene: TRBV27
abundance: few
len: 14
CDR3aa: CASSLKSSGPEAFF
CDR3nt: TGTGCCAGCAGTTTAAAATCGAGCGGGCCAGAAGCTTTCTTT

j_gene: TRBJ2-5
d_gene: TRBD2
v_gene: TRBV5-4
abundance: few
len: 13
CDR3aa: CASSLIAGATQYF
CDR3nt: TGTGCCAGCAGCTTGATAGCGGGAGCCACCCAGTACTTC

j_gene: TRBJ1-2
d_gene: -
v_gene: TRBV5-6
abundance: -
len: 12
CDR3aa: CASSSYAHGYTF
CDR3nt: TGTGCCAGCAGCTCCTACGCCCATGGCTACACCTTC

j_gene: TRBJ1-5
d_gene: -
v_gene: TRBV4-1
abundance: few
len: 13
CDR3aa: CASTQDREQPQHF
CDR3nt: TGCGCCAGCACCCAAGATAGAGAACAGCCCCAGCATTTT

j_gene: TRBJ2-1
d_gene: -
v_gene: TRBV20-1
abundance: many
len: 15
CDR3aa: CSARVVNRGYNEQFF
CDR3nt: TGCAGTGCTAGGGTTGTGAATAGGGGATACAATGAGCAGTTCTTC